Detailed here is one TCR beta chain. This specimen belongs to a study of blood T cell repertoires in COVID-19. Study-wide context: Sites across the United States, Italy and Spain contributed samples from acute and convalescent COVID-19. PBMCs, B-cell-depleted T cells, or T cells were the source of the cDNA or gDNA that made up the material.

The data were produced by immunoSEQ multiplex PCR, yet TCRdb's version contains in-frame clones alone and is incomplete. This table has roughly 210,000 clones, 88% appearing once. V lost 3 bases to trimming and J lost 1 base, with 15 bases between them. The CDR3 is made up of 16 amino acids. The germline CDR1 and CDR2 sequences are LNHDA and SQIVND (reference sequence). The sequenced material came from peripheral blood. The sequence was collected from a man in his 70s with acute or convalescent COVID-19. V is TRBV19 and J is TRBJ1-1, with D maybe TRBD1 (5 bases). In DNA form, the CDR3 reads TGTGCCAGTAGTATGCGGGCGCGGGGCCGGAACACTGAAGCTTTCTTT. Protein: CASSMRARGRNTEAFF.